These 19 T cell receptor beta chains were all obtained from the same sample, sequenced in a study of T cell changes during pregnancy in multiple sclerosis. Measured with immunoSEQ multiplex PCR; TCRdb has only the in-frame clones, and not every one. The table shows 30,000 to 45,000 clones, with 80% to 95% occurring only once. This material consisted of CD8+ T cells from peripheral blood mononuclear cells, taken after pregnancy. The origin of the receptors is a female donor with multiple sclerosis, enrolled in a pregnancy study.

The chain uses TRBV5-6 and TRBJ2-1, with D possibly being TRBD2 (5 bases). Trimming stripped 0 bases from V and 0 bases from J, with 7 bases between. CDR3 size: 15 residues. Germline V gene lookup returns CDR1 SGHDT and CDR2 YYEEEE. The DNA for the CDR3 is TGTGCCAGCAGCTTGGGAGGGAGCTCCTACAATGAGCAGTTCTTC. It encodes CASSLGGSSYNEQFF. The full variable domain, rest sourced from reference TRBV5-6 and TRBJ2-1, is DAGVTQSPTHLIKTRGQQVTLRCSPKSGHDTVSWYQQALGQGPQFIFQYYEEEERQRGNFPDRFSGHQFPNYSSELNVNALLLGDSALYLCASSLGGSSYNEQFFGPGTRLTVL.

The V and J genes are TRBV27 and TRBJ2-7, with 8 bases matching TRBD2. Germline V CDR1 and CDR2: MNHEY, SMNVEV (reference sequence). After removal of 5 bases from V and 0 bases from J, the junction contained 9 bases not matched to a gene. This CDR3 is built from 16 residues. CDR3 nucleotides: TGTGCCAGCAGTCATCGTGGTAGCGGGGCCTCCTACGAGCAGTACTTC. Amino acids: CASSHRGSGASYEQYF.

The chain recombines TRBV6-5 with TRBJ1-1; D is possibly TRBD1 (5 bases). Germline V gives CDR1 MNHEY, CDR2 SVGAGI. With 0 bases removed from V and 1 base from J, the gap between germline ends came to 12 bases. This CDR3 has 16 residues. The CDR3 DNA follows: TGTGCCAGCAGTTACTCTGCGACAGAGAGGAACACTGAAGCTTTCTTT. Its translation is CASSYSATERNTEAFF.

This chain links TRBV27 with TRBJ2-7; TRBD1 matches 9 bases. Germline values: CDR1 MNHEY, CDR2 SMNVEV (reference sequence). With 5 bases clipped from V and 5 bases from J, the junction kept 7 bases outside the gene matches. The CDR3 has 14 residues. The CDR3 region is CASSRGTGSHEQYF. The CDR3 coding sequence is TGTGCCAGCAGTCGGGGGACAGGGAGCCACGAGCAGTACTTC.

This chain connects TRBV28 to TRBJ2-7; D may be TRBD1 (6 bases). The germline V gene has CDR1 MDHEN and CDR2 SYDVKM. This CDR3 has 13 amino acids. V was cut by 7 bases and J by 4 bases, with 14 bases left in between. As DNA, the CDR3 is TGTGCCAGCAAGGTGCAGGGGCCATACGAGCAGTACTTC. Translated: CASKVQGPYEQYF.

J is TRBJ2-1 and V is TRBV29-1, with 8 bases identical to TRBD1. With 4 bases clipped from V and 3 bases from J, the junction kept 5 bases outside the gene matches. CDR1 and CDR2 from the germline V gene are SQVTM and ANQGSEA. The CDR3 is 14 amino acids. CDR3: CSVARTGYYNEQFF. As DNA, the CDR3 is TGCAGCGTTGCCCGGACAGGGTACTACAATGAGCAGTTCTTC.

The chain has TRBV4-1 and TRBJ1-4, with 12 bases identical to TRBD1. This CDR3 region has 17 residues. V dropped 2 bases and J dropped 4; count of bases not matched to a gene: 5. CDR1 is MGHRA and CDR2 is YSYEKL in the germline V gene. The CDR3 spells CASSQRDRGRGNEKLFF. As DNA, the CDR3 is TGCGCCAGCAGCCAACGGGACAGGGGGCGGGGTAATGAAAAACTGTTTTTT.

The chain joins TRBV7-2 to TRBJ1-3; D possibly corresponds to TRBD1 (5 bases). The germline V gene encodes CDR1 SGHTA and CDR2 FQGNSA. Trimming shortened V by 5 bases and J by 6 bases, and 23 bases separated the two germline ends. The CDR3 spans 17 residues. In DNA form, the CDR3 reads TGTGCCAGCAGCCGGACGCACCATTGGGGGGTCGAAAACACCATATATTTT. Translated, it gives CASSRTHHWGVENTIYF.

The chain carries TRBV19 and TRBJ2-2; D remains unclear. Trimming pared 8 bases from V and 8 bases from J, leaving 12 bases between. Germline V gene data show CDR1 as LNHDA and CDR2 as SQIVND (reference sequence). CDR3 length: 12 amino acids. The CDR3 nucleotides read TGTGCCAGTCCCGGGTATAGAGGGGAGCTGTTTTTT. Its protein is CASPGYRGELFF.

This chain uses TRBV13 with TRBJ2-5, with TRBD1 identical over 9 bases. CDR1 is PRHDT and CDR2 is FYEKMQ in the germline V gene (reference sequence). CDR3 length equals 15 residues. Germline trimming cut 5 bases from V and 3 bases from J; bases unmatched to any gene: 7. The CDR3: CASSIRGQGEETQYF. In nucleotides, the CDR3 is TGTGCCAGCAGCATAAGGGGACAGGGAGAAGAGACCCAGTACTTC.

The chain links TRBV6-5 to TRBJ1-1; D gene uncertain. The ends were cut back, 4 bases at V and 3 bases at J, with 9 bases in the middle. Germline CDR1 MNHEY, CDR2 SVGAGI. The CDR3 totals 13 residues. CDR3 loop: CASSFLGDTEAFF. The CDR3 nucleotides read TGTGCCAGCAGTTTCCTCGGGGACACTGAAGCTTTCTTT.

The chain employs TRBV4-1 and TRBJ1-1, with D uncertain. Germline CDR1 and CDR2: MGHRA and YSYEKL. The CDR3 extends over 12 amino acids. V lost 7 bases to trimming and J lost 4 bases, with 10 bases between them. The CDR3 reads CASKEGGTEAFF. The CDR3 coding sequence is TGCGCCAGCAAAGAGGGCGGCACTGAAGCTTTCTTT.

This chain joins TRBV27 and TRBJ1-4; 7 nucleotides match TRBD1. Germline V lookup: CDR1 MNHEY, CDR2 SMNVEV (reference sequence). The J segment lost 6 bases and the V segment lost 6 bases, leaving 4 bases of the junction unmatched. The CDR3 is 13 amino acids. CDR3 protein: CASSRGMYEKLFF. The CDR3 DNA is TGTGCCAGCAGCAGGGGGATGTATGAAAAACTGTTTTTT.

V is TRBV9 and J is TRBJ2-7; D gene unclear. Germline CDR1 is SGDLS and CDR2 is YYNGEE. CDR3 length equals 16 residues. Between the trimmed V and J ends, which lost 3 bases and 2 bases, there was a span of 18 bases. The CDR3 is CASSGPRLPRTYEQYF. Written as DNA, the CDR3 is TGTGCCAGCAGCGGACCTCGACTCCCCCGGACCTACGAGCAGTACTTC.

This chain uses TRBV5-1 with TRBJ1-6, with a tentative D call TRBD1 (6 bases). The ends were cut back, 3 bases at V and 8 bases at J, with 24 bases in the middle. CDR1 and CDR2 from the germline V gene are SGHRS and YFSETQ. The CDR3 length is 18 residues. The CDR3 DNA is TGCGCCAGCAGCTCCTTTTCAAACAGGGACAAGGTTGATTCACCCCTCCACTTT. Its protein is CASSSFSNRDKVDSPLHF. Supplemented by reference TRBV5-1 and TRBJ1-6, the full variable domain reads KAGVTQTPRYLIKTRGQQVTLSCSPISGHRSVSWYQQTPGQGLQFLFEYFSETQRNKGNFPGRFSGRQFSNSRSEMNVSTLELGDSALYLCASSSFSNRDKVDSPLHFGNGTRLTVT.

This CDR3 reads CATTGLAADTQYF. In nucleotides, the CDR3 is TGTGCCACCACCGGACTAGCAGCAGATACGCAGTATTTT. The chain is built from TRBV7-9 and TRBJ2-3; 8 nucleotides line up with TRBD2. Germline loops: CDR1 SEHNR, CDR2 FQNEAQ (reference sequence). The CDR3 sequence is 13 residues long. The V segment lost 10 bases and the J segment 4 bases; nucleotides outside the gene matches: 7. Complete variable domain (other parts from reference TRBV7-9 and TRBJ2-3): DTGVSQNPRHKITKRGQNVTFRCDPISEHNRLYWYRQTLGQGPEFLTYFQNEAQLEKSRLLSDRFSAERPKGSFSTLEIQRTEQGDSAMYLCATTGLAADTQYFGPGTRLTVL.

In its sample, this clone was seen once. The V gene is TRBV11-2, the J gene TRBJ2-7; 7 nucleotides match TRBD2. Trimming removed 0 bases from V and 3 bases from J; junction bases left unmatched: 5. This CDR3 spans 15 amino acids. The germline V gene encodes CDR1 SGHAT and CDR2 FQNNGV. This chain's CDR3 is CASSLEAAGHYEQYF. The DNA for the CDR3 is TGTGCCAGCAGCTTAGAGGCAGCGGGGCACTACGAGCAGTACTTC.

This chain uses TRBV5-8 with TRBJ2-2; D is undetermined. In germline, CDR1 is SGHTS, CDR2 YDEGEE. The CDR3 is made up of 14 amino acids. The V end lost 2 bases, the J end lost 2 bases, and 7 bases lay between the germline ends. CDR3 loop: CASSFGQNTGELFF. CDR3 coding DNA: TGTGCCAGCAGCTTTGGGCAAAACACCGGGGAGCTGTTTTTT.

In this sample, this clone turned up once. This chain connects TRBV5-6 to TRBJ2-7, with TRBD1 identical over 9 bases. Trimming cost V 3 bases and J 1 base; bases outside gene matches: 5. The CDR3 is 15 amino acids. Germline V CDR1 and CDR2: SGHDT, YYEEEE. The CDR3 spells CASSSVGTGSYEQYF. The CDR3 nucleotides read TGTGCCAGCAGCTCTGTGGGGACAGGGTCCTACGAGCAGTACTTC.